The 28 T cell receptor beta chains presented below share a single source sample, sequenced in a study of OX40 agonist ivuxolimab in advanced cancers. Sequencing used immunoSEQ multiplex PCR; TCRdb keeps in-frame clones, though not all of them. The top ten clones hold roughly a tenth of a sample with 45,000 to 55,000 clones, approximately 81% of them seen once. The specimen comprised CD4+ or CD8+ T cells sorted from blood, sampled in a trial of the OX40 agonist ivuxolimab. Receptors originate from an adult with an advanced solid tumor such as melanoma, head and neck, liver or kidney cancer.

The genes are TRBV6-1 and TRBJ2-1; 7 nucleotides line up with TRBD1. There are 13 residues in the CDR3. V trimming: 9 bases; J trimming: 1 base; junction bases outside the gene matches: 3. From germline, CDR1 is MNHNS and CDR2 SASEGT. CDR3 nucleotide sequence: TGTGCCAGTACCAGGGGGTCCTACAATGAGCAGTTCTTC. It codes for CASTRGSYNEQFF.

The V gene is TRBV5-1, the J gene TRBJ2-1, with 11 bases fitting TRBD1. Trimming cost V 4 bases and J 9 bases; bases outside gene matches: 12. Germline CDR1 reads SGHRS; CDR2 reads YFSETQ. CDR3 length: 16 amino acids. DNA of the CDR3: TGCGCCAGCAGCCCGCTGGACAGGGGGCGCGGTATTGAGCAGTTCTTC. This translates into CASSPLDRGRGIEQFF.

The chain is built from TRBV15 and TRBJ2-4; D assignment may be TRBD1 or TRBD2 (5 bases each). Looked up from germline, CDR1 is LNHNV and CDR2 is YYDKDF (reference sequence). CDR3 size: 16 residues. V lost 0 bases and J 3 bases, leaving 12 bases between the germline ends. CDR3 sequence: CATSRDMRGSKNIQYF. The CDR3 DNA sequence: TGTGCCACCAGCAGAGATATGAGGGGAAGCAAAAACATTCAGTACTTC.

The J gene is TRBJ1-1, the V gene TRBV28; D is ambiguous. Germline CDR1 and CDR2: MDHEN and SYDVKM. This CDR3 region has 13 residues. Between the trimmed V and J ends, which lost 6 bases and 4 bases, there was a span of 12 bases. The CDR3 DNA follows: TGTGCCAGCAGCCGGGTGGGAGGCACTGAAGCTTTCTTT. Protein product: CASSRVGGTEAFF.

The chain employs TRBV18 and TRBJ2-3, with TRBD1 matching over 8 bases. Losses at the gene ends were 6 bases for V and 4 bases for J; bases not matched to a gene: 9. CDR3 length equals 15 residues. CDR1 and CDR2 from the germline V gene are KGHSH and LQKENI. CDR3 sequence: CASSSDRDGADTQYF. CDR3 coding DNA: TGTGCCAGCTCGTCGGACAGGGATGGTGCAGATACGCAGTATTTT.

This clone was found once. The gene calls are TRBV30 and TRBJ2-1; D tentatively fits TRBD1 or TRBD2 (6 bases each). Trimming took off 3 bases at V and 3 bases at J, with 12 bases between the two ends. The CDR3 has 14 amino acids. Germline V gene sequence: CDR1 GTSNPN, CDR2 SVGIG (reference sequence). The CDR3 here is CAWSAGQFYNEQFF. DNA of the CDR3: TGTGCCTGGAGCGCGGGACAATTCTACAATGAGCAGTTCTTC.

This sequence joins TRBV6-5 and TRBJ2-3; no clear D. CDR3 length equals 12 residues. Per the germline V gene, CDR1 is MNHEY and CDR2 is SVGAGI. Trimming removed 6 bases at V and 3 bases at J, with 7 bases between. The CDR3 here is CASSWGTDTQYF. The CDR3 DNA reads TGTGCCAGCAGCTGGGGAACAGATACGCAGTATTTT.

The rearrangement joins TRBV4-1 to TRBJ2-7, with TRBD2 identical over 14 bases. This CDR3 has 17 amino acids. Germline V gene data show CDR1 as MGHRA and CDR2 as YSYEKL. With 4 bases clipped from V and 2 bases from J, the junction kept 7 bases outside the gene matches. The CDR3 DNA follows: TGCGCCAGCAGCCGAGAGGGGACTAGCGGGAGTCCCTACGAGCAGTACTTC. Translating it yields CASSREGTSGSPYEQYF.

The chain recombines TRBV28 with TRBJ1-5; 10 bases are a match to TRBD1. With 3 bases clipped from V and 0 bases from J, the junction kept 8 bases outside the gene matches. The CDR3 is made up of 18 amino acids. Germline lookup yields CDR1 MDHEN and CDR2 SYDVKM. The DNA for the CDR3 is TGTGCCAGCAGTTTGAGGACAGGGGGTGTATATAGCAATCAGCCCCAGCATTTT. This codes for CASSLRTGGVYSNQPQHF.

V is TRBV16 and J is TRBJ2-3; 8 bases are a match to TRBD2. The V gene's germline CDR1 is KGHSY and CDR2 FQNENV. CDR3 size: 16 residues. After removal of 5 bases from V and 2 bases from J, the junction contained 9 bases not matched to a gene. CDR3 in amino acids: CASSYRLATDTDTQYF. The CDR3 nucleotides are TGTGCCAGCAGCTATAGACTAGCGACAGACACAGATACGCAGTATTTT. Variable domain in full (rest from reference TRBV16 and TRBJ2-3): GEEVAQTPKHLVRGEGQKAKLYCAPIKGHSYVFWYQQVLKNEFKFLISFQNENVFDETGMPKERFSAKCLPNSPCSLEIQATKLEDSAVYFCASSYRLATDTDTQYFGPGTRLTVL.

J is TRBJ2-5 and V is TRBV5-5; TRBD1 might be the D (6 bases). V was cut by 5 bases and J by 2 bases, with 16 bases left in between. The length of the CDR3 is 15 residues. Germline assignment: CDR1 SGHKS and CDR2 YYEKEE (reference sequence). The CDR3 nucleotides read TGTGCCAGCAGTAATCTCGGACAGCTTCAAGAGACCCAGTACTTC. Translated, it gives CASSNLGQLQETQYF.

The V and J genes are TRBV18 and TRBJ2-2; 8 positions match TRBD1. Per the germline V gene, CDR1 is KGHSH and CDR2 is LQKENI. This CDR3 contains 15 residues. J was trimmed by 7 bases and V by 4 bases; bases with no gene match: 8. CDR3 in DNA: TGTGCCAGCTCACAGGACAGGGAAGGTGTCGGGGAGCTGTTTTTT. Protein sequence: CASSQDREGVGELFF.

The chain couples TRBV18 to TRBJ2-5; D is unresolved. From germline, CDR1 is KGHSH and CDR2 LQKENI. Trimming left V 0 bases short and J 5 bases short, with 7 bases between. The CDR3 runs 13 residues. In nucleotides, the CDR3 is TGTGCCAGCTCACCACCGACACGGGAGACCCAGTACTTC. It encodes CASSPPTRETQYF. Full variable domain (rest looked up from reference TRBV18 and TRBJ2-5): NAGVMQNPRHLVRRRGQEARLRCSPMKGHSHVYWYRQLPEEGLKFMVYLQKENIIDESGMPKERFSAEFPKEGPSILRIQQVVRGDSAAYFCASSPPTRETQYFGPGTRLLVL.

The J gene is TRBJ1-1, the V gene TRBV28, with a possible D match to TRBD1 (5 bases). Looked up from germline, CDR1 is MDHEN and CDR2 is SYDVKM. Trimming pared 5 bases from V and 10 bases from J, leaving 23 bases between. This CDR3 is built from 15 residues. CDR3 amino acids: CASSPALRDVYGAFF. The CDR3, as DNA: TGTGCCAGCAGTCCCGCCTTAAGGGACGTTTATGGAGCTTTCTTT. Full variable domain (missing parts from reference TRBV28 and TRBJ1-1): DVKVTQSSRYLVKRTGEKVFLECVQDMDHENMFWYRQDPGLGLRLIYFSYDVKMKEKGDIPEGYSVSREKKERFSLILESASTNQTSMYLCASSPALRDVYGAFFGQGTRLTVV.

This clone was seen just once. The chain is built from TRBV2 and TRBJ2-1; D not certain. Germline V CDR1 and CDR2: SNHLY, FYNNEI. There are 13 residues in the CDR3. The V end was cut by 6 bases, the J end by 5 bases, with 11 bases between. CDR3 coding DNA: TGTGCCAGCAGCGCTGAAAGGGACAATGAGCAGTTCTTC. Translation gives CASSAERDNEQFF. The full variable domain, in which reference TRBV2 and TRBJ2-1 provide the parts outside the CDR3, is EPEVTQTPSHQVTQMGQEVILRCVPISNHLYFYWYRQILGQKVEFLVSFYNNEISEKSEIFDDQFSVERPDGSNFTLKIRSTKLEDSAMYFCASSAERDNEQFFGPGTRLTVL.

The rearrangement links TRBV18 to TRBJ1-4; D remains unclear. This CDR3 is 15 amino acids long. V dropped 6 bases and J dropped 5 bases, with 16 bases sitting between them. CDR1 is KGHSH and CDR2 is LQKENI in the germline V gene. CDR3 in amino acids: CASSPSRPLNEKLFF. The CDR3 DNA reads TGTGCCAGCTCCCCTTCACGTCCTCTAAATGAAAAACTGTTTTTT.

The chain combines TRBV21-1 with TRBJ2-7; the D call in the table, TRBD2, was not verified against the DNA. TRBV21-1 is shown as a pseudogene. There are 13 residues in the CDR3. The CDR3 protein is CASSKASPYEQYF. The CDR3 coding sequence is TGTGCCAGCAGCAAAGCTAGCCCCTACGAGCAGTACTTC.

V is TRBV7-9 and J is TRBJ1-3; D unclear. The germline V gene has CDR1 SEHNR and CDR2 FQNEAQ (reference sequence). CDR3 length: 13 residues. V dropped 1 base and J dropped 0 bases, with 1 base sitting between them. The CDR3 spells CASSLGSGNTIYF. CDR3 nucleotides: TGTGCCAGCAGCTTAGGCTCTGGAAACACCATATATTTT.

The chain links TRBV9 to TRBJ1-5, with unresolved D. There are 13 residues in the CDR3. Germline V gene lookup returns CDR1 SGDLS and CDR2 YYNGEE. Trimming shortened V by 3 bases and J by 3 bases, and 7 bases separated the two germline ends. The CDR3 sequence is CASSGTYNQPQHF. CDR3 coding DNA: TGTGCCAGCAGCGGGACTTACAATCAGCCCCAGCATTTT.

The CDR3, as DNA: TGTGCCAGCAGTAGAGGGGGCAGGGGCGAGCAGTACTTC. The encoded protein is CASSRGGRGEQYF. This chain joins TRBV5-8 and TRBJ2-7; 7 nucleotides match TRBD1. Germline V lookup: CDR1 SGHTS, CDR2 YDEGEE. V was pared by 5 bases and J by 6 bases, with 8 bases of the junction left unmatched. The CDR3 has 13 amino acids. Variable domain in full (rest from reference TRBV5-8 and TRBJ2-7): EAGVTQSPTHLIKTRGQQATLRCSPISGHTSVYWYQQALGLGLQFLLWYDEGEERNRGNFPPRFSGRQFPNYSSELNVNALELEDSALYLCASSRGGRGEQYFGPGTRLTVT.

The chain has TRBV5-8 and TRBJ1-2, with TRBD1 matching over 8 bases. V trimming: 4 bases; J trimming: 8 bases; junction bases outside the gene matches: 7. Germline V gene lookup returns CDR1 SGHTS and CDR2 YDEGEE. The CDR3 runs to 13 residues. The CDR3 loop is CASSPDRGRGYTF. CDR3 nucleotides: TGTGCCAGCAGCCCAGACAGGGGTAGAGGCTACACCTTC.

V and J are TRBV4-2 and TRBJ1-6; 9 positions match TRBD1. Germline-derived CDR1 and CDR2 are LGHNA and YNFKEQ. Trimming removed 1 base from V and 9 bases from J; junction bases left unmatched: 1. The CDR3 runs to 14 residues. For the CDR3, the DNA is TGTGCCAGCAGCCAAGTGACAGGGGGTTCACCCCTCCACTTT. Translating gives CASSQVTGGSPLHF.

In its sample, this clone was seen a few times. The chain carries TRBV2 and TRBJ2-7; 10 bases fit TRBD2. The CDR3 is 15 amino acids. The V segment lost 7 bases and the J segment 1 base; nucleotides outside the gene matches: 7. Germline assignment: CDR1 SNHLY and CDR2 FYNNEI. CDR3 sequence (DNA): TGTGCCAGCAAGAGGCTAGCGGGGGATTCCTACGAGCAGTACTTC. The encoded protein is CASKRLAGDSYEQYF.

V gene TRBV5-1 combines with J gene TRBJ1-4, with D possibly being TRBD1 (6 bases). The CDR3 covers 14 residues. The germline CDR1 and CDR2 sequences are SGHRS and YFSETQ. The V end lost 4 bases, the J end lost 8 bases, and 15 bases lay between the germline ends. CDR3 sequence: CASSPGTPGEKLFF. The CDR3 DNA follows: TGCGCCAGCAGCCCCGGGACACCTGGGGAAAAACTGTTTTTT.

The V gene is TRBV28, the J gene TRBJ1-4, with 10 bases identical to TRBD1. Germline CDR1 and CDR2: MDHEN and SYDVKM. The CDR3 contains 17 residues. Trimming took 7 bases from V and 4 from J; bases not matched to a gene: 12. DNA for the CDR3: TGTGCCAGCATACCCCGGGACAGGGGAGGTGGTAATGAAAAACTGTTTTTT. This codes for CASIPRDRGGGNEKLFF.

This CDR3 reads CASSVATGTSGANVLTF. DNA for the CDR3: TGTGCCAGCAGTGTCGCTACCGGGACCTCTGGGGCCAACGTCCTGACTTTC. The V call is TRBV28, the J call TRBJ2-6; D possibly matches TRBD1 or TRBD2 (5 bases each). Germline values: CDR1 MDHEN, CDR2 SYDVKM. CDR3 length: 17 residues. V lost 5 bases to trimming and J lost 0 bases, with 14 bases between them. The whole variable domain, remainder taken from reference TRBV28 and TRBJ2-6, is DVKVTQSSRYLVKRTGEKVFLECVQDMDHENMFWYRQDPGLGLRLIYFSYDVKMKEKGDIPEGYSVSREKKERFSLILESASTNQTSMYLCASSVATGTSGANVLTFGAGSRLTVL.

The chain combines TRBV2 with TRBJ1-1; perhaps TRBD1 as D (6 bases). This CDR3 has 14 residues. Trimming left V 1 base short and J 3 bases short, with 9 bases between. Germline V gives CDR1 SNHLY, CDR2 FYNNEI. The CDR3: CASSEGAGDTEAFF. For the CDR3, the DNA is TGTGCCAGCAGTGAAGGTGCAGGGGACACTGAAGCTTTCTTT.

The CDR3 DNA reads TGTGCCAGCAGCCCAATGGGCCAGAGGACAACTAATGAAAAACTGTTTTTT. Amino acids: CASSPMGQRTTNEKLFF. The rearrangement links TRBV11-2 to TRBJ1-4; D is ambiguous. CDR1 is SGHAT and CDR2 is FQNNGV in the germline V gene. V was shortened by 5 bases and J by 0 bases, with 16 bases between the two germline ends. This CDR3 comprises 17 residues. Variable domain in full (rest from reference TRBV11-2 and TRBJ1-4): EAGVAQSPRYKIIEKRQSVAFWCNPISGHATLYWYQQILGQGPKLLIQFQNNGVVDDSQLPKDRFSAERLKGVDSTLKIQPAKLEDSAVYLCASSPMGQRTTNEKLFFGSGTQLSVL.